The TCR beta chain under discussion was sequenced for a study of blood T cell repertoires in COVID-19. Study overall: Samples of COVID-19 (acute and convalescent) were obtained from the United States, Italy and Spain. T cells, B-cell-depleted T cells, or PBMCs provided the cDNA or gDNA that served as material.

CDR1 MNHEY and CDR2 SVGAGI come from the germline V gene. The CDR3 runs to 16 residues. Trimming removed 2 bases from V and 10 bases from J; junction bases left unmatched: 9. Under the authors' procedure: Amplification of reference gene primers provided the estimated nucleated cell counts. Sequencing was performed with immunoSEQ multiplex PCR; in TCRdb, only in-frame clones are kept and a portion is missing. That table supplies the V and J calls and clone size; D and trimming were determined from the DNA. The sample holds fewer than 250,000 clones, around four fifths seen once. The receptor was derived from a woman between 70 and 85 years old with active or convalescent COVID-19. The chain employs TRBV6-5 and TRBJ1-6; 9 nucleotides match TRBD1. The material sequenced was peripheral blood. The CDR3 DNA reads TGTGCCAGCAGTTACCAGGTCCCGGGACAGGGATCACCCCTCCACTTT. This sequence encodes CASSYQVPGQGSPLHF.